These T cell receptor beta chains were read from a single sample in a study of blood T cell repertoires in COVID-19. Repertoires were generated with immunoSEQ multiplex PCR, while TCRdb's copy carries only in-frame clones and drops some. The sample yields tens of thousands of clones, around 85% seen once. Specimen: peripheral blood. These receptors were collected from a human donor in a cohort sampled during active COVID-19. Each CDR3 is given with its conserved first and last residue. The D gene is left open where the match is weak. Size tells how often a clone was seen (once, few, many) or the class of an expanded clone, and some rows leave it out.

j_call v_call d_call clone_size cdr3_nt cdr3_aa
TRBJ2-3 TRBV6-5 TRBD2 - TGTGCCAGCAGTTCCCCGGCGGGGGGTCGCACAGATACGCAGTATTTT CASSSPAGGRTDTQYF
TRBJ2-3 TRBV28 - - TGTGCCAGCAGACCCCCCTGGGGCAGGGCCGAGACAGATACGCAGTATTTT CASRPPWGRAETDTQYF
TRBJ2-7 TRBV9 - once TGTGCCAGCAGCCCACGACAAGGGGTCCACGAGCAGTACTTC CASSPRQGVHEQYF
TRBJ2-7 TRBV21-1 - - TGTGCCAGCGGGCTGGACCGGGACAGGGGAACCTACGAGCAGTACTTC CASGLDRDRGTYEQYF
TRBJ1-3 TRBV30 TRBD1 - TGTGCCTGGATAGGGAGGACAGGGAAACACTCTGGAAACACCATATATTTT CAWIGRTGKHSGNTIYF
TRBJ2-7 TRBV2 - - TGTGCCAGCAGTGAGCAACGGGTTGGCGAGCAGTACTTC CASSEQRVGEQYF
TRBJ2-1 TRBV10-1 TRBD2 - TGCGCCAGCAGTAGCGGGGGGGCTCACAATGAGCAGTTCTTC CASSSGGAHNEQFF
TRBJ2-7 TRBV5-8 TRBD1 - TGTGCCAGCACCCCAATCGACAGGGGGCACGACGAGCAGTACTTC CASTPIDRGHDEQYF
TRBJ2-5 TRBV5-6 - - TGTGCCAGCAGTCCCAGGAACCAAGAGACCCAGTACTTC CASSPRNQETQYF
TRBJ1-5 TRBV18 - - TGTGCCAGCTCACAGGTCGGGATTCAGCCCCAGCATTTT CASSQVGIQPQHF
TRBJ1-1 TRBV7-2 - once TGTGCCAGCAGCCCTTCGGGGGGTTACACTGAAGCTTTCTTT CASSPSGGYTEAFF